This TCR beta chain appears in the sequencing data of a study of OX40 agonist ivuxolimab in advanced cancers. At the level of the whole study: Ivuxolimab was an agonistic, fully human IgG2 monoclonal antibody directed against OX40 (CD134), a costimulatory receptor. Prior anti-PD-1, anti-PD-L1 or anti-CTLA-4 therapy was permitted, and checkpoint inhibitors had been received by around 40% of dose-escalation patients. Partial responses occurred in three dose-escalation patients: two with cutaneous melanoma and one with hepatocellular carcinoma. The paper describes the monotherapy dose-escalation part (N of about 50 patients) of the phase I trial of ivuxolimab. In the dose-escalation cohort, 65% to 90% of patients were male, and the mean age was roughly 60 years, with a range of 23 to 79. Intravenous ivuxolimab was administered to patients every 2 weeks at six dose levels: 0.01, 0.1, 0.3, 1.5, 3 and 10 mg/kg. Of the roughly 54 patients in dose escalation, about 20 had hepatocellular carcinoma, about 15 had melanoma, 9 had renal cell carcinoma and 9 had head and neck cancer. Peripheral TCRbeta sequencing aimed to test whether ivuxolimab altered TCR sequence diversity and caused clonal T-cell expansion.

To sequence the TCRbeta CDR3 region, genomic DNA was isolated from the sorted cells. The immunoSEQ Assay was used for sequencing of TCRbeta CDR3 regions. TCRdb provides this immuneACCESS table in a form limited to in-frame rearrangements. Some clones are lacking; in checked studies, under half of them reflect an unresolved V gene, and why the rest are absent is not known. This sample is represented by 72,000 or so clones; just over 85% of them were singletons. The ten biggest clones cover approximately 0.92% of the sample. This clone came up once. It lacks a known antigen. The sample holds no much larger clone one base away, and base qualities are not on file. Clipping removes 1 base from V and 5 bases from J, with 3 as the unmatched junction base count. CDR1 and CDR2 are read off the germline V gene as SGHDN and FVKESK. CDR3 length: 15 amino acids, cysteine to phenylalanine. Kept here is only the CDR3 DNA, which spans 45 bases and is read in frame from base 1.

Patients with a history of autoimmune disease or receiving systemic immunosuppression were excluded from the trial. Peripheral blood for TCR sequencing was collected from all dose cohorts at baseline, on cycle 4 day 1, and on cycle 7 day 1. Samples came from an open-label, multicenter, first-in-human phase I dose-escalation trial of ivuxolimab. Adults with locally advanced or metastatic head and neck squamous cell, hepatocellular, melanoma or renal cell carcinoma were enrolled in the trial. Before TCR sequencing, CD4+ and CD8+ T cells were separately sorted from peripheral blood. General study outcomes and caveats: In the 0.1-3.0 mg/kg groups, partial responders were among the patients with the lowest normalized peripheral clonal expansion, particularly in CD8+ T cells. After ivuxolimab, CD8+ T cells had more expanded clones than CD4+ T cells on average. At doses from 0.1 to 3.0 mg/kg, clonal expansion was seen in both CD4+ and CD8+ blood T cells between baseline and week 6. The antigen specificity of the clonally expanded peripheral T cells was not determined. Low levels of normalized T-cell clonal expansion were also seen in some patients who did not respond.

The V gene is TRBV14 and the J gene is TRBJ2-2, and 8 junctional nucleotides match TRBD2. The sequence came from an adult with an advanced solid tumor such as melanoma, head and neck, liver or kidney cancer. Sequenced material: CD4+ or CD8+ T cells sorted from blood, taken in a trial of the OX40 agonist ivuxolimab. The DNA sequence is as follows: TGTGCCAGCAGCCAAGCGGGAGGGGTGACCGGGGAGCTGTTTTTT. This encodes CASSQAGGVTGELFF.